The sequence of this TCR beta chain was determined in a study of identical twins. The CDR3 is 15 residues long. Germline lookup yields CDR1 MNHNS and CDR2 SASEGT. The ends were cut back, 6 bases at V and 3 bases at J, with 18 bases in the middle. A word on this clonotype: Its cognate antigen is unknown.

Broader study findings: Cross-sectional statistics underpinned the conclusions; the same donors were not followed. Insertion counts were lower in abundant cord blood beta clonotypes, a trend that memory repertoires did not show. Where out-of-frame alpha sequences were twin-shared, they showed excess low generation probability.

From the 5' RACE reads, TCRdb called clonotypes with MiXCR, one entry per CDR3 protein. The repertoire has roughly 230,000 distinct CDR3 sequences, approximately 8.6% of them found once; the top ten carry approximately 3%. These data were also filed under a second study, of yellow fever vaccine responses in identical twins.

This chain links TRBV6-1 with TRBJ2-7; possibly TRBD1 for D (5 bases). The clonotype was recovered from a woman between 18 and 30 years old in good health. The sample comprised CD8+ T cells sorted from blood. CDR3 protein: CASSADIGRNYEQYF. The DNA for the CDR3 is TGTGCCAGCAGCGCGGACATTGGGCGAAACTACGAGCAGTACTTC.